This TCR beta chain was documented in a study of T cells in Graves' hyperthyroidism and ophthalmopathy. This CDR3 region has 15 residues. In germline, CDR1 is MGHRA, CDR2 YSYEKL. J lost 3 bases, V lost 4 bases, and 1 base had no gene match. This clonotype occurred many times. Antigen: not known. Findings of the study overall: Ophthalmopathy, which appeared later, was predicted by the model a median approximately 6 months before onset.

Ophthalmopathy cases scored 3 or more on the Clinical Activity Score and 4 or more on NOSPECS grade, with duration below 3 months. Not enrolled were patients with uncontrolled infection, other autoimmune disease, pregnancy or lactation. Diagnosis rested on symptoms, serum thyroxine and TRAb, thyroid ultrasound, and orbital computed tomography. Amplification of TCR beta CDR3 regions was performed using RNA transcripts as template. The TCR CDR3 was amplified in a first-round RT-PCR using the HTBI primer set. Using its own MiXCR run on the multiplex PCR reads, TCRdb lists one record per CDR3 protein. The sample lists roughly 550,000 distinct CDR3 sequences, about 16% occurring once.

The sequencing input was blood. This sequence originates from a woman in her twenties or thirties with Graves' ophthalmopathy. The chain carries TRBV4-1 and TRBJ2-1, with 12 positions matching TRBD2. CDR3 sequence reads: CASSRTSGNYNEQFF. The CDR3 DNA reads TGCGCCAGCAGCCGGACTAGCGGGAACTACAATGAGCAGTTCTTC.